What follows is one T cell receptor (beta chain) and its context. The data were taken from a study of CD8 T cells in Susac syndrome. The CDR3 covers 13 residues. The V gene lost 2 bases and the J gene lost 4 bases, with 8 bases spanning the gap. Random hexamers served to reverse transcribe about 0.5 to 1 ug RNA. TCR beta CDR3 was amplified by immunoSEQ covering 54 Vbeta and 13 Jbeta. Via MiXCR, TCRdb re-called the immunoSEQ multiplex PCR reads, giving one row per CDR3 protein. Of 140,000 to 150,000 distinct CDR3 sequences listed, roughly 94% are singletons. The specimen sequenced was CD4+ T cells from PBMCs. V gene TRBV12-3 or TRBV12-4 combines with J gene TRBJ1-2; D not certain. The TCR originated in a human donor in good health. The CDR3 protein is CASSLKGSYGYTF. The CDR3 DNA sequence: TGTGCCAGCAGTTTAAAAGGGTCCTATGGCTACACCTTC.